A selection of T cell receptor beta chains follows, all from one sample in a study of T-cell memory formation after mild COVID-19. TCRdb itself ran the 5' RACE reads through MiXCR, one entry per CDR3 protein. Found here are around 470,000 distinct CDR3 sequences, around 20% of them singletons; the top ten hold more than 8%. Sequences were obtained from PBMCs or a T cell subset sorted from them (not recorded which). The receptor set was obtained from an adult woman who had mild COVID-19 (a few samples of this study predate the infection). Cell type and time point are not known. CDR3s include the opening cysteine and the closing phenylalanine or tryptophan. A D gene is named only where the DNA matches it firmly. The listing skips clone size in some rows; elsewhere it reads once, few, many or a size class.

d_call	v_call	j_call	cdr3_length	clone_size	cdr3_aa	cdr3_nt
TRBD1	TRBV6-5	TRBJ1-2	16	few	CASSSYSTGSNYGYTF	TGTGCCAGCAGTTCCTACTCGACAGGGTCTAACTATGGCTACACCTTC
TRBD1	TRBV3-1	TRBJ2-7	15	few	CASSRRQGSSYEQYF	TGTGCCAGCAGCCGCAGACAGGGTAGCTCCTACGAGCAGTACTTC
TRBD2	TRBV2	TRBJ2-5	15	-	CASRPSGGAGETQYF	TGTGCCAGCAGGCCTAGCGGGGGGGCCGGGGAGACCCAGTACTTC
-	TRBV15	TRBJ1-1	14	few	CATSRDRGQIEAFF	TGTGCCACCAGCAGAGACCGAGGACAGATAGAAGCTTTCTTT
-	TRBV14	TRBJ1-1	12	few	CASSPFYTEAFF	TGTGCCAGCAGCCCGTTTTACACTGAAGCTTTCTTT
TRBD1	TRBV19	TRBJ1-3	15	few	CASSDGQASGNTIYF	TGTGCCAGTAGTGATGGACAGGCCTCTGGAAACACCATATATTTT
TRBD2	TRBV3-1	TRBJ2-5	14	few	CASSQAASGETQYF	TGTGCCAGCAGCCAAGCCGCTAGCGGAGAGACCCAGTACTTC
-	TRBV7-6	TRBJ2-1	14	few	CASSLTSWGNEQFF	TGTGCCAGCAGCTTAACCAGTTGGGGCAATGAGCAGTTCTTC
-	TRBV9	TRBJ2-2	12	few	CASSVDAGELFF	TGTGCCAGCAGCGTTGATGCCGGGGAGCTGTTTTTT
-	TRBV12-3/TRBV12-4	TRBJ2-5	13	-	CASSIGSEETQYF	TGTGCCAGCAGCATCGGGAGCGAGGAGACCCAGTACTTC
-	TRBV20-1	TRBJ2-3	15	-	CSAARSAGNTDTQYF	TGCAGTGCTGCCCGATCGGCGGGGAACACAGATACGCAGTATTTT
-	TRBV7-9	TRBJ2-1	14	many	CASSLAGLSNEQFF	TGTGCCAGCAGCTTAGCCGGACTTTCCAATGAGCAGTTCTTC
TRBD2	TRBV20-1	TRBJ2-7	17	-	CSARGGGMDSSTYEQYF	TGCAGTGCCCGGGGGGGTGGCATGGACAGCAGCACATACGAGCAGTACTTC
-	TRBV29-1	TRBJ1-1	16	-	CSVGGPGGTMNTEAFF	TGCAGCGTGGGAGGCCCCGGTGGGACGATGAACACTGAAGCTTTCTTT
-	TRBV19	TRBJ2-7	15	-	CASSIGGGIGDEQYF	TGTGCCAGTAGTATTGGTGGCGGCATCGGGGACGAGCAGTACTTC
TRBD2	TRBV12-3/TRBV12-4	TRBJ2-5	15	-	CASSLGTTITSSASF	TGTGCCAGCAGTCTCGGGACTACCATTACCTCTAGTGCCAGCTTC
-	TRBV19	TRBJ2-1	15	once	CASSMPGPVDNEQFF	TGTGCCAGTAGTATGCCGGGTCCGGTGGACAATGAGCAGTTCTTC
-	TRBV6-1	TRBJ1-4	13	-	CASIDVGGEKLFF	TGTGCCAGCATCGATGTGGGGGGAGAAAAACTGTTTTTT
-	TRBV12-3/TRBV12-4	TRBJ2-3	12	few	CASTRRTDTQYF	TGTGCCAGCACCCGCCGCACAGATACGCAGTATTTT
TRBD2	TRBV2	TRBJ2-1	14	few	CAGQERGSYNEQFF	TGTGCCGGTCAGGAGCGGGGGTCTTACAATGAGCAGTTCTTC
-	TRBV4-1	TRBJ1-4	16	-	CASSQDRVAINEKLFF	TGCGCCAGCAGCCAAGATCGAGTAGCAATTAATGAAAAACTGTTTTTT
-	TRBV27	TRBJ2-1	15	-	CASSLQEASYNEQFF	TGTGCCAGCAGTTTACAAGAGGCCTCCTACAATGAGCAGTTCTTC
-	TRBV6-6	TRBJ2-7	14	-	CASSYSGGGSEQYF	TGTGCCAGCAGTTACTCGGGGGGCGGGAGCGAGCAGTACTTC
-	TRBV5-1	TRBJ1-2	14	-	CASGSPGTMDGYTF	TGCGCCAGCGGTTCCCCCGGGACAATGGATGGCTACACCTTC
-	TRBV25-1	TRBJ2-6	18	-	CASSDVTGQGYGANVLTF	TGTGCCAGCAGTGACGTGACCGGGCAGGGGTATGGGGCCAACGTCCTGACTTTC
TRBD2	TRBV11-3	TRBJ2-1	16	-	CASSPPWSSGSLEQFF	TGTGCCAGCAGCCCACCGTGGTCTAGCGGGAGTCTTGAGCAGTTCTTC
-	TRBV14	TRBJ2-3	15	few	CASSQGMGSTDTQYF	TGTGCCAGCAGCCAAGGAATGGGTAGCACAGATACGCAGTATTTT
TRBD2	TRBV4-3	TRBJ2-7	15	-	CASSQDPGGVYEQYF	TGCGCCAGCAGCCAAGACCCGGGAGGGGTCTACGAGCAGTACTTC
TRBD2	TRBV5-1	TRBJ2-7	15	-	CASSPGSSGGYEQYF	TGCGCCAGCAGCCCCGGTTCTAGCGGGGGCTACGAGCAGTACTTC
TRBD2	TRBV3-1	TRBJ2-2	15	-	CASSRLAGAAGELFF	TGTGCCAGCAGCAGACTAGCGGGAGCGGCCGGGGAGCTGTTTTTT
-	TRBV5-1	TRBJ1-2	15	few	CASSLGGLANYGYTF	TGCGCCAGCAGCTTAGGAGGGCTAGCTAACTATGGCTACACCTTC
-	TRBV6-2/TRBV6-3	TRBJ2-4	18	-	CASSQGTIAVGGKNIQYF	TGTGCCAGCAGTCAAGGGACCATCGCCGTTGGGGGCAAAAACATTCAGTACTTC
-	TRBV20-1	TRBJ1-1	13	few	CSASRARDTEAFF	TGCAGTGCTAGCAGGGCACGGGACACTGAAGCTTTCTTT